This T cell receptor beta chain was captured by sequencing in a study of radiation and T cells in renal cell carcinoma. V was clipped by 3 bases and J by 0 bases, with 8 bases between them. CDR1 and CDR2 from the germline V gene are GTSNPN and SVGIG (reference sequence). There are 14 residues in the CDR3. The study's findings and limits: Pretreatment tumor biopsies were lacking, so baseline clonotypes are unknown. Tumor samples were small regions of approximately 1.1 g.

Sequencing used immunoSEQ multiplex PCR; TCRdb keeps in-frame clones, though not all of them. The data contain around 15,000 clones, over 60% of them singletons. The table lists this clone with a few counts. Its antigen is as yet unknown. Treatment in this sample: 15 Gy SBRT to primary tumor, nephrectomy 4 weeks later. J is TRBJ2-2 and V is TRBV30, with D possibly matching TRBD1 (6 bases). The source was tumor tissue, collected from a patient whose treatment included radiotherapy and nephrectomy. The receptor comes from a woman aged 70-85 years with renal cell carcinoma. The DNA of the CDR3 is TGTGCCTGGAGGGGACAAACGAACACCGGGGAGCTGTTTTTT. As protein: CAWRGQTNTGELFF.